The T cell receptor beta chain described here comes from a study of beta chain features in type 1 diabetes listed by TCRdb under 2018. About the investigation overall: Mean age, gender distribution, total cell number and subset yield did not differ between patients and healthy donors. A total of about 110 million sorted cells were examined across all samples, and the number of cells per subset was strongly correlated with RNA yield. The study compared the TCRB repertoires of sorted circulating CD4+ T cell subsets in recently diagnosed type 1 diabetes patients with those in matched healthy donors. Regulatory and stem cell-like memory subsets were obtained from only 8 patients and roughly eight healthy donors, while naive and central memory subsets were obtained from all 28 donors. Study-wide findings and limitations: Naive, central memory and regulatory TCRB repertoires appeared more similar among patients than among healthy donors. Shorter templates might have been favored by PCR, but patient and control samples were amplified and corrected together, so both groups would have been affected equally by any skew. Only small numbers of individuals were included in the HLA sub-analyses, which left unresolved whether HLA type had any influence on TCRB rearrangement. In all four CD4+ subsets, TCRB CDR3 length was moderately but significantly shorter in type 1 diabetes patients. Sequencing cDNA rather than genomic DNA could over-represent highly expressing activated cells, although activation and CD3 levels did not differ between groups. At VDJ recombination sites, patients with type 1 diabetes made fewer insertions and deleted more nucleotides, a pattern implying thymic rearrangement abnormalities.

Unmatched junction bases come to 5, with V trimmed by 2 bases and J by 3 bases. The germline V gene encodes CDR1 SGHKS and CDR2 YYEKEE (reference sequence). Including the terminal cysteine and phenylalanine, the CDR3 comprises 16 residues. Only the CDR3 DNA is retained, 48 bases long and in frame from the first base. Regarding this clone: Its binding antigen is unknown. Per-base quality was not reported, and no clone a single base away is much larger than it.

The High Capacity cDNA Reverse Transcription Kit was used to reverse transcribe all of the isolated RNA, meaning that expressed TCRB transcripts were what got sequenced. Deep immunoSEQ sequencing was performed on naive, central memory and regulatory T cell samples, with an average of roughly 3.3 million total reads per sample. Sorted cells were lysed in RLT buffer and RNA was extracted with DNase-treated RNeasy Micro or Mini kits, depending on cell number. To prevent cross-contamination, every cell subset was processed on its own, while patient and healthy donor samples were processed together. Using the immunoSEQ multiplex PCR, TCRB sequences were amplified from cDNA into 87-bp fragments spanning the CDR3 region. Sequencing of the amplicons was done on the Illumina HiSeq platform. Per the source publication's procedure: Synthetic template baselines were used to correct PCR bias computationally, reads within Hamming distance 2 were collapsed, and singletons that could not be merged were discarded. Reads were aligned against IMGT so that V, D and J genes, CDR3 length and insertions or deletions at six rearrangement sites could be assigned. Within each subset, clonotype counts were normalized to the number of sorted cells before true diversity and Gini coefficients were calculated with the tcR R package. The overlap coefficient, calculated on TCRB nucleotide sequences, was used to quantify repertoire sharing. Sourced from immuneACCESS, this table was stored by TCRdb with only in-frame sequences that have V and J called. A share of the clones is absent; for the studies checked, an unresolved V gene accounts for under half, and the remainder has no known explanation. From that table come the V and J calls and clone size; the DNA was used to work out D and trimming. The sample records around 200,000 clones, about 13% of which are singletons. Clones ranked in the top ten supply roughly 0.6% of the sample.

From each donor, a single peripheral blood sample of approximately 0.11 L on average was drawn into heparinised tubes. A BD FACSAria II and a panel including CD45RO, CCR7, CD25, CD127, CD95 and CD27 were used to sort naive, central memory, regulatory and stem cell-like memory CD4+ T cells. Every sorted population had a purity above 95%. PBMCs were isolated right away by Lymphoprep density gradient centrifugation and were stained directly, without culture. So that batch effects would be minimized, each experiment stained and sorted samples in pairs, pairing one healthy donor with one patient. The source of this sequence is a woman under 30 in good health. Sequencing was carried out using central memory CD4+ T cells from blood. The chain was built from TRBV5-5 and TRBJ1-2; a stretch of 12 junction bases matches TRBD1. CDR3 reads: CASSFTGQGADYGYTF. The base sequence is TGTGCCAGCAGCTTTACGGGACAGGGGGCGGACTATGGCTACACCTTC.